This is a list of T cell receptor beta chains from one sample in a study of cytomegalovirus exposure and HLA in healthy donors. Clones were read by immunoSEQ multiplex PCR, and TCRdb kept only the in-frame ones, dropping some. Reported are about 130,000 clones; the ten largest clones contain around 2.2%. The sample comprised PBMCs. All receptors come from a man aged 35 to 55 in good health and CMV-seronegative. Both conserved end residues are part of each CDR3. D genes are given only for firm matches.

d_call j_call v_call cdr3_nt cdr3_aa
TRBD2 TRBJ2-1 TRBV5-1 TGCGCCAGCAGTAGTTGGACTAGCTCCTACAATGAGCAGTTCTTC CASSSWTSSYNEQFF
- TRBJ1-1 TRBV30 TGTGCCAGGGGCTCGAACACTGAAGCTTTCTTT CARGSNTEAFF
- TRBJ2-1 TRBV19 TGTGCCAGTAGTAATAGGGGGATTAGCAGCTACAATGAGCAGTTCTTC CASSNRGISSYNEQFF
- TRBJ2-5 TRBV11-3 TGTGCCAGCAGCTTAGAGTGGGAGCAGTACTTC CASSLEWEQYF
- TRBJ1-1 TRBV19 TGTGCCAGTATTAGGGGGATTGAAGCTTTCTTT CASIRGIEAFF
- TRBJ2-2 TRBV2 TGTGCCAGCAGGAACGAGGGTAGCACCGGGGAGTTGTTTTTT CASRNEGSTGELFF
- TRBJ2-3 TRBV6-1 TGTGCCACCGTGTTTAGTTCGGCGCAGTATTTT CATVFSSAQYF
TRBD2 TRBJ2-7 TRBV25-1 TGTGCCAGCAGTGAATCCTTACGGGAGGACGAGCAGTACTTC CASSESLREDEQYF
TRBD2 TRBJ2-1 TRBV30 TGTGCCTGGTCGAGCGGGAGCCCAAACTCCTACAATGAGCAGTTCTTC CAWSSGSPNSYNEQFF
- TRBJ2-1 TRBV7-9 TGTGCCAGCAGCTTCCGCAGGGTGGGGCAGGTCAATGAGCAGTTCTTC CASSFRRVGQVNEQFF